The T cell receptor (beta chain) described here comes from a study of T-cell memory formation after mild COVID-19. Overall study context: Largely, the TCR clusters proved donor specific.

In its sample, this clonotype was seen a few times. V dropped 5 bases and J dropped 3 bases, with 15 bases sitting between them. CDR3 length: 14 residues. CDR1 and CDR2 from the germline V gene are SGHRS and YFSETQ. TCRdb itself ran the 5' RACE reads through MiXCR, one entry per CDR3 protein. The profile shows some 330,000 distinct CDR3 sequences, roughly 20% of them singletons. The sequenced sample consisted of PBMCs or a T cell subset sorted from them (not recorded which). This receptor was obtained from an adult woman who had mild COVID-19 (a few samples of this study predate the infection). Cell type and time point are not known. The rearrangement joins TRBV5-1 to TRBJ2-7; D could derive from TRBD1 or TRBD2 (5 bases each). The CDR3 DNA reads TGCGCCAGCAGGCCCGGGACGCCGAGCTACGAGCAGTACTTC. Translated, it gives CASRPGTPSYEQYF.